This T cell receptor (beta chain) comes out of a study of blood T cell repertoires in COVID-19. The wider study: T cells, B-cell-depleted T cells, or PBMCs provided the cDNA or gDNA that served as material.

Germline V gene data show CDR1 as MNHNS and CDR2 as SASEGT. Trimming cost V 4 bases and J 5 bases, with 22 bases left between them. This CDR3 is 17 amino acids long. This clone was observed once. In the authors' methods: For nucleated cells, counts were estimated from reference gene primer amplification. Profiled with immunoSEQ multiplex PCR; TCRdb holds only in-frame clones, not every one. Clone size and V and J calls were adopted from that table, with D and trimming inferred from the DNA. The sample has approximately 50,000 clones; 80% to 95% are singletons. The receptor was derived from a man aged 50-59 years with active COVID-19. Sequencing was carried out using peripheral blood. The chain employs TRBV6-1 and TRBJ2-3; the D gene is possibly TRBD1 (6 bases). In nucleotides, the CDR3 is TGTGCCAGCAGTGCACGCACTCCGAGGGGCAGGGGAGATACGCAGTATTTT. This sequence encodes CASSARTPRGRGDTQYF.